Following are 30 T cell receptor beta chains from one sample sequenced in a study of vaccination effects on CD4 cells after COVID-19 (dated by TCRdb to 2021 to 2024). Their antigens remain unidentified. In the ViraFEST assay, PBMC were stimulated with viral peptide pools, and TCR sequencing was then used to find antigen-specific CD4+ T cell clonotypes based on their expansion. After approximately eleven days of culture, CD4+ T cells were isolated with the EasySep CD4+ T cell isolation kit. Convalescent patients had PCR-confirmed SARS-CoV-2 infection between March and December 2020, before Alpha, Beta and Delta variants emerged in the United States. Libraries came from the immunoSEQ multiplex PCR assay. As stored in TCRdb, this immuneACCESS dataset retains in-frame rearrangements with V and J assigned. A fraction of the clones does not appear; measured against another copy, unresolved V genes explain less than half of the discrepancy, and the remainder lacks a known reason. For this sample there are some 19,000 clones; 70% to 80% appear just once. Around 40% of the sample is taken by the ten largest.

This specimen was CD4+ T cells from PBMCs cultured with a peptide pool, taken before COVID-19 vaccination. Receptor source: a human donor who had a prior SARS-CoV-2 infection.

V and J are TRBV6-2 or TRBV6-3 and TRBJ1-1; 9 nucleotides match TRBD1. With 3 bases clipped from V and 0 bases from J, the junction kept 5 bases outside the gene matches. The germline V gene encodes CDR1 MNHEY and CDR2 SVGEGT. The CDR3 runs to 16 residues. The CDR3 DNA reads TGTGCCAGCAGTTATGGTACAGGGGGCATGAACACTGAAGCTTTCTTT. This encodes CASSYGTGGMNTEAFF.

This clone was seen a handful of times. The chain carries TRBV5-1 and TRBJ2-1; 8 bases fit TRBD2. This CDR3 contains 19 residues. V lost 4 bases and J lost 4; bases outside the gene matches: 19. Germline values: CDR1 SGHRS, CDR2 YFSETQ. DNA for the CDR3: TGCGCCAGCAGCCTACGGGCACCAACTCCCGGGACTAGATACAATGAGCAGTTCTTC. This translates into CASSLRAPTPGTRYNEQFF.

The rearrangement uses TRBV18 and TRBJ1-3; 7 positions match TRBD1. With V trimmed by 4 bases and J by 1 base, 4 bases remained unmatched. Germline lookup yields CDR1 KGHSH and CDR2 LQKENI. The CDR3 contains 15 residues. The CDR3 loop is CASSQMTGSGNTIYF. The CDR3 DNA reads TGTGCCAGCTCACAGATGACAGGGTCTGGAAACACCATATATTTT.

The V call is TRBV7-2, the J call TRBJ2-1; TRBD2 aligns across 14 bases. The J segment lost 7 bases and the V segment lost 5 bases, leaving 13 bases of the junction unmatched. Germline values: CDR1 SGHTA, CDR2 FQGNSA. The length of the CDR3 is 18 residues. The DNA of the CDR3 is TGTGCCAGCAGCAAGCCGACTAGCGGGAGGGCGAATGAGAATGAGCAGTTCTTC. This codes for CASSKPTSGRANENEQFF.

The rearrangement joins TRBV6-2 or TRBV6-3 to TRBJ2-1; D may match TRBD1 or TRBD2 (5 bases each). CDR3 length equals 15 residues. Germline V gives CDR1 MNHEY, CDR2 SVGEGT. Trimming stripped 4 bases from V and 7 bases from J, with 17 bases between. Here the CDR3 DNA reads TGTGCCAGCAGTTCGGGACCATCAAGGTGGAATGAGCAGTTCTTC. Amino acids: CASSSGPSRWNEQFF.

This clone was counted a few times. This chain links TRBV19 with TRBJ2-2, with D hard to call. V was pared by 4 bases and J by 6 bases, with 12 bases between. The CDR3 is made up of 14 amino acids. The germline gives CDR1 LNHDA, CDR2 SQIVND (reference sequence). CDR3 region: CASSKLPRPGELFF. The CDR3 nucleotides read TGTGCCAGTAGTAAACTACCGAGGCCCGGGGAGCTGTTTTTT.

The V gene is TRBV10-3, the J gene TRBJ2-1; 9 positions agree with TRBD1. J was trimmed by 5 bases and V by 3 bases; bases with no gene match: 8. The CDR3 runs 16 residues. CDR1 is ENHRY, CDR2 SYGVKD, per germline. CDR3 bases: TGTGCCATCAGTGAATATCCCCGGACAGGGGACAATGAGCAGTTCTTC. Its translation is CAISEYPRTGDNEQFF.

The V call is TRBV12-3 or TRBV12-4, the J call TRBJ1-6, with D maybe TRBD1 (5 bases). The CDR3 consists of 12 residues. Between the trimmed V and J ends, which lost 7 bases and 8 bases, there was a span of 9 bases. The CDR3 DNA reads TGTGCCAGCACTCAGGGCCATTCACCCCTCCACTTT. It specifies CASTQGHSPLHF.

This chain links TRBV21-1 with TRBJ2-7; the DNA was not compared with TRBD1, the D call given in the table. TRBV21-1 is flagged as a pseudogene. The CDR3 spans 14 residues. The CDR3 spells CASSRPTGPYEQYF. CDR3 DNA: TGTGCCAGCAGCAGGCCGACAGGACCCTACGAGCAGTACTTC.

V usage is TRBV10-3 and J usage is TRBJ2-1, with D possibly called TRBD1 or TRBD2 (5 bases each). This CDR3 comprises 12 residues. V was pared by 4 bases and J by 5 bases, with 6 bases between. Germline CDR1 is ENHRY and CDR2 is SYGVKD. The DNA for the CDR3 is TGTGCCATCAGTGGGGACCACAATGAGCAGTTCTTC. Encoded protein: CAISGDHNEQFF.

The chain joins TRBV6-5 to TRBJ1-1; D possibly corresponds to TRBD1 (5 bases). Germline V CDR1 and CDR2: MNHEY, SVGAGI. V was cut by 7 bases and J by 4 bases, with 13 bases left in between. The CDR3 covers 13 residues. CDR3 coding DNA: TGTGCCAGCAACCCCGCAGGGCGCACTGAAGCTTTCTTT. Amino acid sequence: CASNPAGRTEAFF.

The chain has TRBV18 and TRBJ1-4; D ambiguous. CDR1 is KGHSH and CDR2 is LQKENI in the germline V gene. This CDR3 is 13 amino acids long. V was shortened by 3 bases and J by 8 bases, with 10 bases between the two germline ends. CDR3 nucleotide sequence: TGTGCCAGCTCACCGGCCGAATGGGAAAAACTGTTTTTT. It is translated as CASSPAEWEKLFF. The variable domain in full, with the rest retrieved from reference TRBV18 and TRBJ1-4, is NAGVMQNPRHLVRRRGQEARLRCSPMKGHSHVYWYRQLPEEGLKFMVYLQKENIIDESGMPKERFSAEFPKEGPSILRIQQVVRGDSAAYFCASSPAEWEKLFFGSGTQLSVL.

The V call is TRBV6-5, the J call TRBJ2-1; weak D call: TRBD2 (5 bases). This CDR3 spans 14 amino acids. Germline values: CDR1 MNHEY, CDR2 SVGAGI. V lost 7 bases to trimming and J lost 3 bases, with 13 bases between them. The CDR3 DNA is TGTGCCAGCACGAGGGAATTGCTCTACAATGAGCAGTTCTTC. Protein product: CASTRELLYNEQFF.

This CDR3 is CASSLADRGRTEAFF. The CDR3 nucleotides read TGTGCCAGCAGCTTAGCGGACAGGGGGAGGACTGAAGCTTTCTTT. The chain uses TRBV7-9 and TRBJ1-1; TRBD1 matches 10 bases. V was clipped by 0 bases and J by 5 bases; unmatched bases: 3. In germline, CDR1 is SEHNR, CDR2 FQNEAQ (reference sequence). The CDR3 length is 15 residues.

The V gene is TRBV2, the J gene TRBJ1-1; D is possibly TRBD1 (6 bases). The CDR3 is made up of 14 amino acids. The V end was cut by 7 bases, the J end by 6 bases, with 18 bases between. CDR1 is SNHLY and CDR2 is FYNNEI in the germline V gene. This chain's CDR3 is CASNKDRPNAEAFF. The CDR3 bases are TGTGCCAGCAATAAGGACAGACCAAACGCTGAAGCTTTCTTT.

V is TRBV7-6 and J is TRBJ2-1, with D hard to call. Trimming cost V 4 bases and J 0 bases, with 10 bases left between them. CDR3 length: 15 amino acids. Germline lookup yields CDR1 SGHVS and CDR2 FNYEAQ. The CDR3 DNA follows: TGTGCCAGCAGCTCGCAGGTAAACTCCTACAATGAGCAGTTCTTC. This translates into CASSSQVNSYNEQFF.

The chain uses TRBV3-1 (or the pseudogene TRBV3-2) and TRBJ2-7; 7 nucleotides agree with TRBD1. Per germline, CDR1 LGHDT and CDR2 YNNKEL (reference sequence). CDR3 length equals 15 residues. The J segment lost 3 bases and the V segment lost 1 base, leaving 6 bases of the junction unmatched. DNA of the CDR3: TGTGCCAGCAGCCAAGGCCGGGACAGTGTCTACGAGCAGTACTTC. This encodes CASSQGRDSVYEQYF.

This rearrangement joins TRBV13 to TRBJ1-2; weak D call: TRBD1 (5 bases). V was clipped by 4 bases and J by 4 bases, with 13 bases between them. The CDR3 consists of 14 residues. Germline assignment: CDR1 PRHDT and CDR2 FYEKMQ (reference sequence). The CDR3 spells CASSWGGLSYGYTF. The CDR3 nucleotides are TGTGCCAGCAGCTGGGGGGGACTTTCCTATGGCTACACCTTC.

The V and J genes are TRBV11-3 and TRBJ2-3, with D perhaps being TRBD1 or TRBD2 (5 bases each). Trimming took off 5 bases at V and 4 bases at J, with 13 bases between the two ends. The CDR3 loop spans 14 amino acids. Germline V gene data show CDR1 as SGHNT and CDR2 as YENEEA. CDR3 sequence: CASSPDTSPDTQYF. CDR3 coding DNA: TGTGCCAGCAGCCCGGACACTAGTCCAGATACGCAGTATTTT.

This clone has just a few counts. This rearrangement joins TRBV12-3 or TRBV12-4 to TRBJ2-1, with D unclear. Trimming removed 6 bases from V and 5 bases from J, with 8 bases in between. CDR3 size: 12 residues. The chain's CDR3 is CASSPRHNEQFF. The CDR3 coding sequence is TGTGCCAGCAGCCCAAGACACAATGAGCAGTTCTTC.

V usage is TRBV5-4 and J usage is TRBJ1-2; 7 bases align to TRBD1. The CDR3 sequence is 15 residues long. Germline trimming cut 0 bases from V and 2 bases from J; bases unmatched to any gene: 4. Germline CDR1 and CDR2: SGHNT and YYREEE (reference sequence). The chain's CDR3 is CASSLGSGGNYGYTF. The DNA for the CDR3 is TGTGCCAGCAGCTTGGGGTCAGGGGGAAACTATGGCTACACCTTC.

The chain links TRBV3-1 (or the pseudogene TRBV3-2) to TRBJ2-7; the match to TRBD1 covers 8 bases. This CDR3 is 13 amino acids long. Germline loops: CDR1 LGHDT, CDR2 YNNKEL (reference sequence). V shed 4 bases and J 3 bases; nucleotides not matched to a gene: 2. CDR3 in amino acids: CASSPGTGYEQYF. The DNA for the CDR3 is TGTGCCAGCAGCCCAGGGACAGGCTACGAGCAGTACTTC.

This sequence joins TRBV4-1 and TRBJ2-7; TRBD1 might be the D (5 bases). The CDR3 spans 15 residues. The V and J ends lost 1 base and 2 bases respectively, with 12 bases between them. Per the germline V gene, CDR1 is MGHRA and CDR2 is YSYEKL. CDR3 region: CASSQAATDTYEQYF. The CDR3 DNA reads TGCGCCAGCAGCCAAGCCGCGACGGACACCTACGAGCAGTACTTC.

The rearrangement uses TRBV14 and TRBJ1-1; a weak D match, TRBD1 (5 bases). The CDR3 is 15 residues long. Trimming removed 5 bases at V and 0 bases at J, with 13 bases between. CDR1 is SGHDN and CDR2 is FVKESK in the germline V gene. CDR3 loop: CASSKWDGMNTEAFF. CDR3 bases: TGTGCCAGCAGCAAATGGGACGGAATGAACACTGAAGCTTTCTTT. The full variable domain, completed using reference TRBV14 and TRBJ1-1, is EAGVTQFPSHSVIEKGQTVTLRCDPISGHDNLYWYRRVMGKEIKFLLHFVKESKQDESGMPNNRFLAERTGGTYSTLKVQPAELEDSGVYFCASSKWDGMNTEAFFGQGTRLTVV.

The V gene is TRBV11-3, the J gene TRBJ1-5; weak D call: TRBD1 (5 bases). V lost 1 base, J lost 3 bases, and 16 bases lay in between. The CDR3 is 17 residues long. The germline gives CDR1 SGHNT, CDR2 YENEEA. This CDR3 is CASSLGGRAIFNQPQHF. CDR3 nucleotides: TGTGCCAGCAGCTTAGGGGGCCGGGCAATATTCAATCAGCCCCAGCATTTT.

This clone is medium-sized by share. V gene TRBV4-2 combines with J gene TRBJ2-7; TRBD1 might be the D (6 bases). The germline V gene has CDR1 LGHNA and CDR2 YNFKEQ. Between the trimmed V and J ends, which lost 0 bases and 6 bases, there was a span of 18 bases. There are 16 residues in the CDR3. The CDR3 DNA reads as TGTGCCAGCAGCCAAGAACCCACAGGGTCCTTTCGCGAGCAGTACTTC. Its translation is CASSQEPTGSFREQYF.

The chain joins TRBV2 to TRBJ2-5; the D is unclear. Germline lookup yields CDR1 SNHLY and CDR2 FYNNEI. The CDR3 consists of 10 residues. DNA of the CDR3: TGTGGTTGGATTGCGGAGACCCAGTACTTC. Amino acid sequence: CGWIAETQYF.

A note on this clone: The germline gene is not matched at one end of the junction; a read error may be the cause. The chain combines TRBV15 with TRBJ1-2; D gene unclear. This CDR3 is built from 13 residues. The germline gives CDR1 LNHNV, CDR2 YYDKDF (reference sequence). The chain's CDR3 is CATSKGANYGYTF. As DNA, the CDR3 is TGTGCCACGAGCAAGGGAGCTAACTATGGCTACACCTTC.

The rearrangement links TRBV5-6 to TRBJ2-7; 9 bases line up with TRBD1. The CDR3 contains 14 residues. With 1 base clipped from V and 5 bases from J, the junction kept 4 bases outside the gene matches. Germline V gene lookup returns CDR1 SGHDT and CDR2 YYEEEE. The CDR3 here is CASSLLGQGNEQYF. CDR3 bases: TGTGCCAGCAGCTTGTTGGGACAGGGAAACGAGCAGTACTTC.

The chain has TRBV30 and TRBJ1-5, with D possibly being TRBD1 (6 bases). The V and J ends lost 0 bases and 6 bases respectively, with 12 bases between them. The CDR3 extends over 14 amino acids. Germline CDR1 and CDR2: GTSNPN and SVGIG (reference sequence). CDR3 in amino acids: CAWSVQGKGQPQHF. For the CDR3, the DNA is TGTGCCTGGAGTGTTCAGGGGAAGGGTCAGCCCCAGCATTTT.